This T cell receptor (beta chain) was found in a study of T cell repertoires in cytomegalovirus infection. TCRdb passed the reads through MiXCR, listing each CDR3 protein once. The table has 250,000 to 400,000 distinct CDR3 sequences, roughly 25% seen once; the top ten hold less than 15%. Details on this clonotype: Its antigen is unknown.

Sequences were derived from cultured PBMCs, sampled from culture after CMV antigen stimulation. This receptor was taken from a human donor in good health (CMV status not recorded). Some clones in this sample may be carry-over from other donors' samples.

In DNA, the CDR3 is TGTGCCAGCAGCTTAGGAGTTAGGACTAGCGGGAACAATGAGCAGTTCTTC. Protein product: CASSLGVRTSGNNEQFF. The V and J genes are TRBV11-3 and TRBJ2-1, with 12 bases aligning to TRBD2. This CDR3 is built from 17 residues. Germline CDR1 is SGHNT and CDR2 is YENEEA. V was pared by 1 base and J by 5 bases, with 6 bases of the junction left unmatched.